A single sample is the source of the 3 T cell receptor beta chains below, sequenced in a study of shared clonotypes between healthy human individuals. Sequenced by immunoSEQ multiplex PCR; TCRdb stores in-frame clones only, minus some. The repertoire holds some 800,000 clones, approximately 92% seen once, with nearly 25% in the top ten. In the naive CD8 group, cells lacked CD45RO and were positively selected for CCR7, so terminally differentiated effector memory CD45RA+ cells were left out. Source material: naive CD8+ T cells sorted from blood. Source of these receptors: a young man in good health.

The chain uses TRBV11-2 and TRBJ2-1, with TRBD2 matching 9 bases. The junction had 4 bases not matched to a gene; V was cut back by 1 base and J by 3 bases. The CDR3 is made up of 16 amino acids. Germline V gene lookup returns CDR1 SGHAT and CDR2 FQNNGV. The CDR3 sequence is CASSLVLAGFYNEQFF. The CDR3 region has the DNA TGTGCCAGCAGCTTAGTGCTAGCGGGATTCTACAATGAGCAGTTCTTC.

The gene calls are TRBV28 and TRBJ2-7; D perhaps matches TRBD1 (5 bases). Germline CDR1 and CDR2: MDHEN and SYDVKM. The CDR3 runs to 14 residues. V lost 5 bases and J lost 2, with 13 bases in between. CDR3 protein: CASSQRGYPYEQYF. The CDR3 DNA reads TGTGCCAGCAGTCAAAGGGGATACCCCTACGAGCAGTACTTC.

The chain combines TRBV7-2 with TRBJ2-7; the match to TRBD2 covers 8 bases. Germline CDR1 reads SGHTA; CDR2 reads FQGNSA. The CDR3 loop spans 13 amino acids. The trim removed 4 bases at V and 5 bases at J, leaving 4 bases unmatched. The DNA for the CDR3 is TGTGCCAGCAGCTGGGGACTAGTAAACGAGCAGTACTTC. This gives the protein CASSWGLVNEQYF.